The 31 T cell receptor beta chains below all came from one sample that was sequenced in a study of shared clonotypes between healthy human individuals. Using immunoSEQ multiplex PCR, the repertoire was profiled, and TCRdb retains in-frame clones only, with some absent. The table shows about 820,000 clones, with about 92% occurring only once. Naive CD8 cells lacked CD45RO, underwent positive selection for CCR7 and left out terminally differentiated effector memory CD45RA+ cells. Sequencing used naive CD8+ T cells sorted from blood. The receptors derive from a man aged 25 to 40 in good health.

The chain employs TRBV4-1 and TRBJ2-5, with TRBD2 matching over 7 bases. V gave up 0 bases and J gave up 4 bases; unmatched junction bases: 8. The germline V gene encodes CDR1 MGHRA and CDR2 YSYEKL. The CDR3 runs 16 residues. The CDR3 coding sequence is TGCGCCAGCAGCCAAGAAAGGGCGGGAGTGGCAGAGACCCAGTACTTC. Protein: CASSQERAGVAETQYF.

The J gene is TRBJ2-7, the V gene TRBV7-2, with D unclear. V lost 5 bases, J lost 5 bases, and 7 bases lay in between. The germline V gene has CDR1 SGHTA and CDR2 FQGNSA. There are 11 residues in the CDR3. CDR3 bases: TGTGCCAGCAGCCCCTGGGACGAGCAGTACTTC. Translation gives CASSPWDEQYF.

This clone was recorded once. The V gene is TRBV11-2, the J gene TRBJ2-1, with 9 bases that match TRBD2. Losses at the gene ends were 7 bases for V and 7 bases for J; bases not matched to a gene: 14. CDR3 size: 16 residues. CDR1 and CDR2 (germline): SGHAT, FQNNGV. CDR3 DNA sequence: TGTGCCAGCACCTCTTACTCGGGGCTAGCGGGGAATGAGCAGTTCTTC. Protein: CASTSYSGLAGNEQFF.

The rearrangement joins TRBV19 to TRBJ2-7, with a weak D call TRBD2 (6 bases). The CDR3 is 12 amino acids. V lost 5 bases to trimming and J lost 4 bases, with 9 bases between them. The germline gives CDR1 LNHDA, CDR2 SQIVND (reference sequence). DNA of the CDR3: TGTGCCAGTAGTGGAGGGAAGTACGAGCAGTACTTC. It encodes CASSGGKYEQYF.

The genes are TRBV29-1 and TRBJ2-3; D is possibly TRBD2 (6 bases). Germline values: CDR1 SQVTM, CDR2 ANQGSEA. The CDR3 covers 17 residues. V dropped 1 base and J dropped 1 base, with 18 bases sitting between them. The chain's CDR3 is CSVEVPGTPYGTDTQYF. The DNA for the CDR3 is TGCAGCGTTGAAGTCCCCGGGACTCCATACGGCACAGATACGCAGTATTTT.

J is TRBJ2-6 and V is TRBV7-9, with a possible D match to TRBD1 (6 bases). Per the germline V gene, CDR1 is SEHNR and CDR2 is FQNEAQ (reference sequence). This CDR3 contains 19 residues. V lost 5 bases, J lost 0 bases, and 20 bases lay in between. The CDR3 DNA sequence: TGTGCCAGCAGCACGAATGCCAGGGGTAAGGTCTCTGGGGCCAACGTCCTGACTTTC. Translated, it gives CASSTNARGKVSGANVLTF.

CDR3 bases: TGTGCCAGCAGTCCATCGGTGGAGTATCCAAACATTCAGTACTTC. Protein product: CASSPSVEYPNIQYF. The gene calls are TRBV28 and TRBJ2-4, with D uncertain. The germline V gene encodes CDR1 MDHEN and CDR2 SYDVKM. V was trimmed by 5 bases and J by 6 bases, leaving 17 bases between them. This CDR3 is built from 15 residues. The whole variable domain, remainder taken from reference TRBV28 and TRBJ2-4, is DVKVTQSSRYLVKRTGEKVFLECVQDMDHENMFWYRQDPGLGLRLIYFSYDVKMKEKGDIPEGYSVSREKKERFSLILESASTNQTSMYLCASSPSVEYPNIQYFGAGTRLSVL.

The chain recombines TRBV27 with TRBJ2-7, with 8 nucleotides matching TRBD1. Germline CDR1 is MNHEY and CDR2 is SMNVEV (reference sequence). J was trimmed by 3 bases and V by 4 bases; bases with no gene match: 5. This CDR3 contains 14 residues. CDR3 nucleotide sequence: TGTGCCAGCAGTTACAGGGGGGCGGTCTACGAGCAGTACTTC. Translating it yields CASSYRGAVYEQYF.

The J gene is TRBJ2-7, the V gene TRBV5-5; D is undetermined. The V and J ends lost 1 base and 4 bases respectively, with 9 bases between them. From germline, CDR1 is SGHKS and CDR2 YYEKEE (reference sequence). The CDR3 has 13 residues. The CDR3 region has the DNA TGTGCCAGCAGCTTGAGTGTGGGGTACGAGCAGTACTTC. Encoded protein: CASSLSVGYEQYF. Filled out from reference TRBV5-5 and TRBJ2-7, the complete variable domain reads DAGVTQSPTHLIKTRGQQVTLRCSPISGHKSVSWYQQVLGQGPQFIFQYYEKEERGRGNFPDRFSARQFPNYSSELNVNALLLGDSALYLCASSLSVGYEQYFGPGTRLTVT.

CDR3 sequence: CASRSASGGAGGEQYF. The CDR3 DNA reads as TGCGCCAGCAGGTCGGCTAGCGGGGGAGCAGGCGGCGAGCAGTACTTC. The chain recombines TRBV5-1 with TRBJ2-7; TRBD2 agrees at 10 bases. Germline V gene sequence: CDR1 SGHRS, CDR2 YFSETQ. There are 16 residues in the CDR3. With V trimmed by 5 bases and J by 6 bases, 14 bases remained unmatched. The whole variable domain, remainder taken from reference TRBV5-1 and TRBJ2-7, is KAGVTQTPRYLIKTRGQQVTLSCSPISGHRSVSWYQQTPGQGLQFLFEYFSETQRNKGNFPGRFSGRQFSNSRSEMNVSTLELGDSALYLCASRSASGGAGGEQYFGPGTRLTVT.

Here the CDR3 DNA reads TGTGCCAGCAACAGGCAGCTTGAAGCTTTCTTT. Protein: CASNRQLEAFF. The chain combines TRBV28 with TRBJ1-1, with D perhaps matching TRBD1 (5 bases). The CDR3 totals 11 residues. V dropped 7 bases and J dropped 7 bases, with 10 bases sitting between them. Germline V gene data show CDR1 as MDHEN and CDR2 as SYDVKM.

The V gene is TRBV5-5, the J gene TRBJ2-1; no firm D call. Trimming stripped 0 bases from V and 8 bases from J, with 18 bases between. The germline V gene encodes CDR1 SGHKS and CDR2 YYEKEE (reference sequence). The CDR3 is 16 residues long. CDR3 residues: CASSLVGGIGLDEQFF. The CDR3 nucleotides are TGTGCCAGCAGCTTGGTTGGTGGAATAGGGCTGGATGAGCAGTTCTTC.

The V and J genes are TRBV11-2 and TRBJ2-3; D unresolved. The CDR3 is 15 amino acids. Trimming removed 5 bases from V and 2 bases from J, with 14 bases in between. In germline, CDR1 is SGHAT, CDR2 FQNNGV. The CDR3 DNA reads TGTGCCAGCAGCCCTACCCCCGGGTTCACAGATACGCAGTATTTT. This codes for CASSPTPGFTDTQYF.

The chain combines TRBV5-1 with TRBJ2-1; possible D gene TRBD2, 6 bases. Germline CDR1 SGHRS, CDR2 YFSETQ. This CDR3 contains 15 residues. The V gene lost 7 bases and the J gene lost 0 bases, with 14 bases spanning the gap. The CDR3 is CASETGESSYNEQFF. In nucleotides, the CDR3 is TGCGCCAGCGAAACGGGGGAGAGCTCCTACAATGAGCAGTTCTTC.

The rearrangement uses TRBV28 and TRBJ2-2, with 7 bases aligning to TRBD1. J gave up 2 bases and V 3 bases, and 6 bases lay outside the gene matches. This CDR3 has 16 amino acids. Germline values: CDR1 MDHEN, CDR2 SYDVKM. CDR3 sequence reads: CASSFWTGSNTGELFF. The CDR3 coding sequence is TGTGCCAGCAGTTTCTGGACAGGTTCTAACACCGGGGAGCTGTTTTTT.

The genes are TRBV7-2 and TRBJ2-4; D not certain. Per germline, CDR1 SGHTA and CDR2 FQGNSA. The CDR3 contains 16 residues. With 4 bases removed from V and 0 bases from J, the gap between germline ends came to 13 bases. In DNA form, the CDR3 reads TGTGCCAGCAGCTCTGAGACGGACCTAGCCAAAAACATTCAGTACTTC. It yields the protein CASSSETDLAKNIQYF.

The chain links TRBV5-1 to TRBJ2-7; 9 nucleotides align to TRBD2. Germline V CDR1 and CDR2: SGHRS, YFSETQ. The CDR3 covers 15 residues. Trimming cost V 0 bases and J 3 bases; bases outside gene matches: 4. In DNA, the CDR3 is TGCGCCAGCAGCTTGGTAGCGGGAGTGGTCTACGAGCAGTACTTC. Encoded protein: CASSLVAGVVYEQYF.

A remark on this clone: This same CDR3 is encoded by further DNA sequences in the sample. The chain is built from TRBV27 and TRBJ2-7; 10 bases fit TRBD2. CDR3 length equals 14 residues. The trim removed 4 bases at V and 3 bases at J, leaving 3 bases unmatched. Germline-derived CDR1 and CDR2 are MNHEY and SMNVEV (reference sequence). CDR3 protein: CASSSLAGVYEQYF. DNA for the CDR3: TGTGCCAGCAGTTCCCTAGCGGGAGTCTACGAGCAGTACTTC.

This clone occurred a few times. The chain links TRBV23-1 to TRBJ1-5; D is uncertain. TRBV23-1 is placed among ORFs of uncertain function. The CDR3 contains 12 residues. V dropped 3 bases and J dropped 4 bases, with 4 bases sitting between them. CDR3 loop: CASSQGNQPQHF. As DNA, the CDR3 is TGCGCCAGCAGTCAGGGGAATCAGCCCCAGCATTTT.

The CDR3 sequence: CASRGNPFRNQETQYF. The CDR3 DNA sequence: TGTGCCAGCAGAGGTAACCCCTTTAGGAATCAAGAGACCCAGTACTTC. The chain links TRBV7-8 to TRBJ2-5, with D hard to call. The germline gives CDR1 SGHVS, CDR2 FQNEAQ. This CDR3 has 16 amino acids. V was shortened by 6 bases and J by 2 bases, with 19 bases between the two germline ends.

In this sample, this clone turned up once. The chain combines TRBV5-5 with TRBJ2-1; D is undetermined. The CDR3 spans 11 residues. The V and J ends lost 0 bases and 5 bases respectively, with 0 bases between them. In germline, CDR1 is SGHKS, CDR2 YYEKEE (reference sequence). This CDR3 reads CASSLDNEQFF. CDR3 DNA: TGTGCCAGCAGCTTGGACAATGAGCAGTTCTTC.

The chain combines TRBV14 with TRBJ2-7; D unresolved. Germline CDR1 is SGHDN and CDR2 is FVKESK. Trimming removed 3 bases from V and 2 bases from J, with 8 bases in between. The CDR3 consists of 13 residues. The CDR3, as DNA: TGTGCCAGCAGCCACAGTCTGACCTACGAGCAGTACTTC. Translation gives CASSHSLTYEQYF.

This rearrangement joins TRBV7-9 to TRBJ1-2, with unresolved D. Germline V gives CDR1 SEHNR, CDR2 FQNEAQ (reference sequence). V lost 8 bases and J lost 4, with 11 bases in between. The CDR3 loop spans 12 amino acids. CDR3 sequence: CASVGGPYGYTF. The CDR3 bases are TGTGCCAGCGTCGGAGGGCCCTATGGCTACACCTTC.

This clone showed up just once. The V and J genes are TRBV14 and TRBJ2-1; no firm D call. This CDR3 contains 14 residues. From germline, CDR1 is SGHDN and CDR2 FVKESK. Trimming shortened V by 2 bases and J by 6 bases, and 11 bases separated the two germline ends. The CDR3 here is CASSQRDGRNEQFF. CDR3 sequence (DNA): TGTGCCAGCAGCCAACGTGACGGACGCAATGAGCAGTTCTTC. Full variable domain (rest looked up from reference TRBV14 and TRBJ2-1): EAGVTQFPSHSVIEKGQTVTLRCDPISGHDNLYWYRRVMGKEIKFLLHFVKESKQDESGMPNNRFLAERTGGTYSTLKVQPAELEDSGVYFCASSQRDGRNEQFFGPGTRLTVL.

The chain uses TRBV12-5 and TRBJ2-3; D is unresolved. With 1 base removed from V and 3 bases from J, the gap between germline ends came to 8 bases. The CDR3 length is 14 residues. Germline V gives CDR1 LGHNT, CDR2 FRNRAP. The CDR3 loop reads CASGLEGWTDTQYF. In DNA form, the CDR3 reads TGTGCTAGTGGTTTGGAAGGGTGGACAGATACGCAGTATTTT.

The J gene is TRBJ1-2, the V gene TRBV7-6, with no clear D. Deletions cut 4 bases from V and 2 bases from J, with 8 bases between. There are 13 residues in the CDR3. Per the germline V gene, CDR1 is SGHVS and CDR2 is FNYEAQ. The CDR3 protein is CASSSGGNYGYTF. The CDR3 DNA sequence: TGTGCCAGCAGCTCTGGTGGGAACTATGGCTACACCTTC.

CDR3 DNA sequence: TGTGCCAGCAGTCCGGTAATCGACAGGTTGATCTACGAGCAGTACTTC. Translating it yields CASSPVIDRLIYEQYF. This sequence joins TRBV28 and TRBJ2-7; weak D call: TRBD1 (6 bases). The CDR3 length is 16 residues. V lost 5 bases and J lost 3, with 20 bases in between. The germline V gene has CDR1 MDHEN and CDR2 SYDVKM. The full variable domain, completed using reference TRBV28 and TRBJ2-7, is DVKVTQSSRYLVKRTGEKVFLECVQDMDHENMFWYRQDPGLGLRLIYFSYDVKMKEKGDIPEGYSVSREKKERFSLILESASTNQTSMYLCASSPVIDRLIYEQYFGPGTRLTVT.

The chain employs TRBV25-1 and TRBJ2-6; the D is unclear. This CDR3 region has 13 residues. Trimming stripped 11 bases from V and 1 base from J, with 9 bases between. CDR1 and CDR2 from the germline V gene are MGHDK and SYGVNS. The CDR3 nucleotides are TGTGCCGTCCAGTTTTCTGGGGCCAACGTCCTGACTTTC. It is translated as CAVQFSGANVLTF. Supplemented by reference TRBV25-1 and TRBJ2-6, the full variable domain reads EADIYQTPRYLVIGTGKKITLECSQTMGHDKMYWYQQDPGMELHLIHYSYGVNSTEKGDLSSESTVSRIRTEHFPLTLESARPSHTSQYLCAVQFSGANVLTFGAGSRLTVL.

The gene calls are TRBV27 and TRBJ2-2, with D possibly matching TRBD1 (5 bases). This CDR3 has 12 residues. Per germline, CDR1 MNHEY and CDR2 SMNVEV (reference sequence). The V end was cut by 3 bases, the J end by 7 bases, with 6 bases between. CDR3 DNA: TGTGCCAGCAGTTTGGGGCGCGGGGAGCTGTTTTTT. Its translation is CASSLGRGELFF.

This clone is a singleton in its sample. CDR3 loop: CASSFRVSNTDTQYF. Here the CDR3 DNA reads TGTGCCAGCAGTTTCCGGGTCTCGAACACAGATACGCAGTATTTT. The gene calls are TRBV6-5 and TRBJ2-3, with D uncertain. Trimming took 4 bases from V and 2 from J, leaving 13 bases between them. Germline CDR1 and CDR2: MNHEY and SVGAGI. The CDR3 has 15 residues.

The V gene is TRBV11-2, the J gene TRBJ2-2; possibly TRBD1 for D (6 bases). Trimming cost V 2 bases and J 1 base, with 17 bases left between them. Germline assignment: CDR1 SGHAT and CDR2 FQNNGV. The length of the CDR3 is 18 residues. CDR3 nucleotide sequence: TGTGCCAGCAGCTTAATTGCTTGGGGGCTGAAGAACACCGGGGAGCTGTTTTTT. Translation gives CASSLIAWGLKNTGELFF. Combining the CDR3 with reference TRBV11-2 and TRBJ2-2 gives the whole variable domain EAGVAQSPRYKIIEKRQSVAFWCNPISGHATLYWYQQILGQGPKLLIQFQNNGVVDDSQLPKDRFSAERLKGVDSTLKIQPAKLEDSAVYLCASSLIAWGLKNTGELFFGEGSRLTVL.